This is a list of T cell receptor beta chains from one sample in a study of human T cells and chemical hapten exposure. TCRdb processed the RACE reads anew with MiXCR; each CDR3 protein has one entry. In the table there are some 330,000 distinct CDR3 sequences, about 5.4% of which are singletons. The sequencing here drew on whole blood, taken in connection with sensitization to the hapten diphenylcyclopropenone (DPC). Receptor source: a woman between 18 and 30 years old with alopecia areata. Some clones in this sample may be carry-over from other donors' samples. Each CDR3 is given without its conserved first and last residue.

j_call v_call cdr3_aa
TRBJ1-5 TRBV7-2 ASSLYEDSNQPQH
TRBJ2-1 TRBV29-1 SVEGTGGFNEQF
TRBJ1-6 TRBV7-2 ASSSSGGGYNSPLH
TRBJ2-5 TRBV11-2 ASSLDHRLAEETQY
TRBJ2-2 TRBV29-1 SAGQGTGELF
TRBJ1-1 TRBV20-1 SAKDGAWTEAF
TRBJ1-2 TRBV3-1 ASSLTYAAYGYT
TRBJ2-7 TRBV5-1 ASSLRGVSSYEQY
TRBJ2-3 TRBV12-3/TRBV12-4 ASNRRFPSTDTQY
TRBJ2-2 TRBV25-1 ASSEFQRTRSNTGELF
TRBJ2-7 TRBV20-1 SASFGGPYEQY
TRBJ2-1 TRBV6-2/TRBV6-3 ASSPLAGVTNEQF
TRBJ1-2 TRBV20-1 SARSQQGSDGYT
TRBJ2-2 TRBV10-3 AIKTGPRGVAGELF
TRBJ1-5 TRBV5-6 ASSLFGTGSCSNQPQH
TRBJ1-1 TRBV6-5 ASSYHRGTSEAF
TRBJ1-4 TRBV6-5 ASSWEGRPNEKLF
TRBJ2-7 TRBV6-6 ASSYLGDPAYEQY
TRBJ1-5 TRBV6-5 ASSTTGNGNQPQH
TRBJ1-5 TRBV7-2 ASSLGGRVASQPQH
TRBJ1-5 TRBV12-3/TRBV12-4 ASSTGRGSQPQH
TRBJ1-2 TRBV6-6 ASRPHTGQGVYGYT
TRBJ1-2 TRBV28 ASSADRIYGYT
TRBJ2-3 TRBV7-8 ASSDDRDPSTDTQY
TRBJ1-6 TRBV5-6 ASSPQGGSYNSPLH
TRBJ2-5 TRBV12-5 ASGPTGGETQY
TRBJ1-3 TRBV18 ASSPPARAGNTIY
TRBJ1-6 TRBV7-2 ASSSRTPNSPLH
TRBJ2-5 TRBV28 ASSSLKRGAQETQY
TRBJ2-1 TRBV27 ASSLIAGGARNEQF
TRBJ1-1 TRBV6-2/TRBV6-3 ASSQIGRKAF
TRBJ2-1 TRBV7-2 ASSPPPVDNEQF
TRBJ1-5 TRBV4-1 ASSHGQGNQPQH
TRBJ2-3 TRBV7-2 ASSLQRGNSDTQY
TRBJ1-4 TRBV7-6 ASSLVVGRSNEKLF
TRBJ1-1 TRBV6-2/TRBV6-3 ASSYFGHTEAF
TRBJ2-3 TRBV7-8 ASSLASGGAGDTQY
TRBJ2-7 TRBV4-1 ATQGPRSYEQY
TRBJ1-1 TRBV6-2/TRBV6-3 ASSYSRHSAEAF
TRBJ2-2 TRBV5-1 ASSLISTSGTGELF
TRBJ2-1 TRBV20-1 SARDGGGLSYNEQF
TRBJ2-2 TRBV3-1 ASSRRGGRNTGELF
TRBJ2-2 TRBV6-5 ASSRGGTGELF
TRBJ2-1 TRBV2 ASSAQGTEQF
TRBJ1-1 TRBV5-4 ASSSRTGSTEAF
TRBJ2-3 TRBV12-3/TRBV12-4 ASSLPPGADTDTQY
TRBJ2-3 TRBV5-1 ASRFRDQHTDTQY
TRBJ2-3 TRBV5-1 ASSQTDRTDTQY
TRBJ2-1 TRBV20-1 SARAHHSPPSYNEQF
TRBJ2-3 TRBV5-1 ASSLRGGAKSDTQY
TRBJ2-3 TRBV5-1 ASSAGALPTDTQY
TRBJ1-2 TRBV6-5 ASTAPNYGYT